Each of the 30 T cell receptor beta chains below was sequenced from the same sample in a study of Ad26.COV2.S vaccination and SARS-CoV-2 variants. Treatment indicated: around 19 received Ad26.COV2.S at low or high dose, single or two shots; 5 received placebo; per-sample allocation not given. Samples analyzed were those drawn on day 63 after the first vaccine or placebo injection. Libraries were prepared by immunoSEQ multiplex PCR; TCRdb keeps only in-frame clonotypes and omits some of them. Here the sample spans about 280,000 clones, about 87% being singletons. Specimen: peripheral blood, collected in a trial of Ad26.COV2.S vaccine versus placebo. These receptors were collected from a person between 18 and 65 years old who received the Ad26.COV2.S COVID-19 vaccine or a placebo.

The CDR3 sequence is CASSPPPSGGRIRYF. For the CDR3, the DNA is TGTGCCAGCTCACCACCGCCTAGCGGGGGTCGTATACGGTACTTC. The genes are TRBV18 and TRBJ2-7; 10 bases agree with TRBD2. Germline CDR1 reads KGHSH; CDR2 reads LQKENI. The CDR3 consists of 15 residues. With 0 bases clipped from V and 12 bases from J, the junction kept 11 bases outside the gene matches.

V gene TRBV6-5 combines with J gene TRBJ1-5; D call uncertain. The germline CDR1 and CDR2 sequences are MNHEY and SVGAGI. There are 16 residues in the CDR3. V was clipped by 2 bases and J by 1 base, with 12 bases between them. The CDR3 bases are TGTGCCAGCAGTTACCCGAGAGGAGACAGCAATCAGCCCCAGCATTTT. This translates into CASSYPRGDSNQPQHF.

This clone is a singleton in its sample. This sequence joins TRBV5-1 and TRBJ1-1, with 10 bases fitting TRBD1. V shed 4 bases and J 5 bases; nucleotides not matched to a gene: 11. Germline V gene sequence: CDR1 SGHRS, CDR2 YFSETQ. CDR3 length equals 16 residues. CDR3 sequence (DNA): TGCGCCAGCAGCCGATGGACAGGGGGACTTGGAACTGAAGCTTTCTTT. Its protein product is CASSRWTGGLGTEAFF.

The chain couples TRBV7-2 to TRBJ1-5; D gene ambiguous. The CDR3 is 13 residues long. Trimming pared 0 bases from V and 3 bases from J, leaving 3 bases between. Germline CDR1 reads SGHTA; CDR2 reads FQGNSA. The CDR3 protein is CASSLADNQPQHF. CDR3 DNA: TGTGCCAGCAGCTTAGCAGACAATCAGCCCCAGCATTTT.

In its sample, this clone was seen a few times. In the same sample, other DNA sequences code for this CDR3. The CDR3 here is CASSPDYNEQFF. The CDR3 nucleotides read TGTGCCAGCAGTCCAGACTACAATGAGCAGTTCTTC. V and J are TRBV6-5 and TRBJ2-1, with no clear D. This CDR3 is built from 12 residues. Germline V lookup: CDR1 MNHEY, CDR2 SVGAGI. V was pared by 5 bases and J by 3 bases, with 5 bases between.

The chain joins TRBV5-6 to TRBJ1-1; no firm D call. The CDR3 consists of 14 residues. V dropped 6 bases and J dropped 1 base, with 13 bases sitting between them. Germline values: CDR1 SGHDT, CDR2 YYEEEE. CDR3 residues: CASNPDGRNTEAFF. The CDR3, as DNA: TGTGCCAGCAACCCAGACGGTCGGAACACTGAAGCTTTCTTT.

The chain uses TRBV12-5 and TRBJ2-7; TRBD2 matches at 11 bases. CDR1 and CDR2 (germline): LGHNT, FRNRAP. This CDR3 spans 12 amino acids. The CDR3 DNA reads TGTGGCTCTAGCGGGGGGTACTACGAGCAGTACTTC. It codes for CGSSGGYYEQYF.

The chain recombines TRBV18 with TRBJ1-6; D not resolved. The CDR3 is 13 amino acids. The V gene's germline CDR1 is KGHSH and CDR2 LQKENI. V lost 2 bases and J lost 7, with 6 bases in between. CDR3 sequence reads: CASSPVENSPLHF. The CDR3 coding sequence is TGTGCCAGCTCACCAGTGGAGAATTCACCCCTCCACTTT.

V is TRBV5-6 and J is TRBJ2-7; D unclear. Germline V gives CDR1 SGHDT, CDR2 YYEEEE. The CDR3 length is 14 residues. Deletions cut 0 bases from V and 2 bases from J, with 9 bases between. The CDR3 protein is CASSLVALPYEQYF. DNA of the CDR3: TGTGCCAGCAGCTTGGTAGCTTTGCCCTACGAGCAGTACTTC.

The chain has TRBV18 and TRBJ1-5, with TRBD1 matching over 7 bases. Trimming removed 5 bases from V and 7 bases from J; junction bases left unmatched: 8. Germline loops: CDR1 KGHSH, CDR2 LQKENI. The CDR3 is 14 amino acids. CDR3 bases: TGTGCCAGCTCAGCGACAGGGTTCCAGCAGCCCCAGCATTTT. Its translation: CASSATGFQQPQHF.

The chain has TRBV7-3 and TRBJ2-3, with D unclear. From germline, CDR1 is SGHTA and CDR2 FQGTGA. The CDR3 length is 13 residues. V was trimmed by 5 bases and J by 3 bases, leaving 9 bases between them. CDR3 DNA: TGTGCCAGCAGCCAGCCGCCAACAGATACGCAGTATTTT. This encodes CASSQPPTDTQYF.

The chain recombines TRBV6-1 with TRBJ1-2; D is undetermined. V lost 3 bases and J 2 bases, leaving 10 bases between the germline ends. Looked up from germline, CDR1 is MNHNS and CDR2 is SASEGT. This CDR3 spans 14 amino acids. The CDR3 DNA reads TGTGCCAGCAGTGATAGTCCGGTAAACTATGGCTACACCTTC. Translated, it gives CASSDSPVNYGYTF.

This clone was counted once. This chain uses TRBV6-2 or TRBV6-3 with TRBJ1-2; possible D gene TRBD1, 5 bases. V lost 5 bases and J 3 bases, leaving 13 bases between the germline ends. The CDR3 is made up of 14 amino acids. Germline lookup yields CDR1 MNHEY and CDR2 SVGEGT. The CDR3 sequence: CASSNPGEDYGYTF. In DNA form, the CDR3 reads TGTGCCAGCAGTAACCCGGGGGAGGACTATGGCTACACCTTC.

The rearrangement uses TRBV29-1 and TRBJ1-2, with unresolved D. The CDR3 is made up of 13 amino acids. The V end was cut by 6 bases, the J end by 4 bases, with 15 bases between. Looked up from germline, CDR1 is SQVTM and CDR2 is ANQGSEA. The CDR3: CSVAVQSIYGYTF. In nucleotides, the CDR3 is TGCAGCGTAGCTGTACAATCCATCTATGGCTACACCTTC.

For the CDR3, the DNA is TGTGCCACCAGTGATTACGATGAGCAGTTCTTC. Its translation is CATSDYDEQFF. J is TRBJ2-1 and V is TRBV24-1; D not certain. Germline-derived CDR1 and CDR2 are KGHDR and SFDVKD. The CDR3 extends over 11 amino acids. Trimming pared 2 bases from V and 8 bases from J, leaving 3 bases between.

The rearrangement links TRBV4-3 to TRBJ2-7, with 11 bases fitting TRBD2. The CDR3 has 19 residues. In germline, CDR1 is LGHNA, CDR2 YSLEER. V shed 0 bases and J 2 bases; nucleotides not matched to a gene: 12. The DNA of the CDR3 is TGCGCCAGCAGCCAAGATCGATCGGCTAGCGGGGGGTCCCCCTACGAGCAGTACTTC. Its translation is CASSQDRSASGGSPYEQYF.

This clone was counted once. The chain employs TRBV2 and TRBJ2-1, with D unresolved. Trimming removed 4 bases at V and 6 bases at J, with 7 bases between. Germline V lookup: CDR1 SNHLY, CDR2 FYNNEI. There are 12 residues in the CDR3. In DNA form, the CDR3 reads TGTGCCAGCAGTGGTTTAGCCAATGAGCAGTTCTTC. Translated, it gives CASSGLANEQFF.

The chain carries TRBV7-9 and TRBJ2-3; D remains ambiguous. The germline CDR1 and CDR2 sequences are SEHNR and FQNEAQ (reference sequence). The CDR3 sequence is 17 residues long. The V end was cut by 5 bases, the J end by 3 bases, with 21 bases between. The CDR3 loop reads CASSPQSGLGFTDTQYF. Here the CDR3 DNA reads TGTGCCAGCAGCCCACAGTCGGGTCTGGGATTTACAGATACGCAGTATTTT.

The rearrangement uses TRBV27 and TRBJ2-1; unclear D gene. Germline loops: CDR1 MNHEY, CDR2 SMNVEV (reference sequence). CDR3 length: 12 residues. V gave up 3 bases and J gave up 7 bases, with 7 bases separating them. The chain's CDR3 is CASSLGKNEQFF. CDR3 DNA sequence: TGTGCCAGCAGTTTGGGCAAAAATGAGCAGTTCTTC.

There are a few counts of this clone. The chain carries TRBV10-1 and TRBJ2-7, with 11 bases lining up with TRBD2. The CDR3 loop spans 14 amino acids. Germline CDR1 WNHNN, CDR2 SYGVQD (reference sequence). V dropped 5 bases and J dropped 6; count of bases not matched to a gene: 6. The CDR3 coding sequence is TGCGCCAGCAGTAACCTAGCGGGAGGCGGCGAGCAGTACTTC. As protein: CASSNLAGGGEQYF.

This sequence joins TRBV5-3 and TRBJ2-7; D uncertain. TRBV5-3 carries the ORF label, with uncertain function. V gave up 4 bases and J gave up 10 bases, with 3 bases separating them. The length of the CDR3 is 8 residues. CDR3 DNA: TGTGCCAGAAGCCACCAGTACTTC. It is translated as CARSHQYF.

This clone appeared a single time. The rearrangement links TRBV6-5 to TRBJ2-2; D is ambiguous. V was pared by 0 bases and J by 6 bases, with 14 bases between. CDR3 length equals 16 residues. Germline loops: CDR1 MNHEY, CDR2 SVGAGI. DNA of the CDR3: TGTGCCAGCAGTTACTCAGGGCAGGTTTATTCCGGGGAGCTGTTTTTT. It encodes CASSYSGQVYSGELFF.

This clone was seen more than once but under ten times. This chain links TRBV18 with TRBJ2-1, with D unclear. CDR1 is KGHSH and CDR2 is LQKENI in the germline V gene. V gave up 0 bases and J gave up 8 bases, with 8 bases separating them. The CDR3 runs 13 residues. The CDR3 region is CASSPPILDEQFF. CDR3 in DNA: TGTGCCAGCTCACCACCTATCCTTGATGAGCAGTTCTTC.

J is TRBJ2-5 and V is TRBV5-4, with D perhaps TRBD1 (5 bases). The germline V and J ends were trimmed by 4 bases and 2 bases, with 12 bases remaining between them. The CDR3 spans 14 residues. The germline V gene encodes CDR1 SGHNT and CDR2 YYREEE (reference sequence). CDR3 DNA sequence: TGTGCCAGCAGCCCGGCTGACAGTCAAGAGACCCAGTACTTC. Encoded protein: CASSPADSQETQYF.

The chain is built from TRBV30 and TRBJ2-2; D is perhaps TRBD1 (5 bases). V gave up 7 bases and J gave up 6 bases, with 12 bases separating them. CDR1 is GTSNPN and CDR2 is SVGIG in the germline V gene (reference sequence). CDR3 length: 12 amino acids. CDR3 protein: CASGSRAGELFF. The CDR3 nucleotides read TGTGCCTCAGGGTCAAGGGCCGGGGAGCTGTTTTTT.

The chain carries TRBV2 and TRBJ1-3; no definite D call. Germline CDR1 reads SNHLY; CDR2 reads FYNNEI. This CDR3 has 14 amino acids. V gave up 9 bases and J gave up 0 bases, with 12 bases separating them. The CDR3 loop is CASSQQSSGNTIYF. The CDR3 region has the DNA TGTGCCAGTTCACAGCAAAGCTCTGGAAACACCATATATTTT.

This CDR3 is CASSSDRGRGVLAANEQFF. The CDR3 DNA is TGCGCCAGCAGCTCGGACAGGGGGCGCGGGGTACTAGCGGCCAATGAGCAGTTCTTC. V usage is TRBV5-1 and J usage is TRBJ2-1, with 11 bases lining up with TRBD1. V shed 3 bases and J 6 bases; nucleotides not matched to a gene: 17. CDR1 is SGHRS, CDR2 YFSETQ, per germline. This CDR3 contains 19 residues.

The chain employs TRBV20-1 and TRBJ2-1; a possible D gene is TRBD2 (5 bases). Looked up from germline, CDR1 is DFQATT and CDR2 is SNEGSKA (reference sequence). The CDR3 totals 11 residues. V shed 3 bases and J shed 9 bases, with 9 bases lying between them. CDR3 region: CSASSGVEQFF. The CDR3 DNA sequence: TGCAGTGCTAGTTCCGGGGTTGAGCAGTTCTTC.

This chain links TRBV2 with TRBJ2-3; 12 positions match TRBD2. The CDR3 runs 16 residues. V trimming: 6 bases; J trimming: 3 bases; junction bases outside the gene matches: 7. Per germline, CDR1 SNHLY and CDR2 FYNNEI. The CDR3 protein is CASSSRTSGATDTQYF. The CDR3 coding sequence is TGTGCCAGCAGCTCTCGGACTAGCGGGGCGACAGATACGCAGTATTTT.

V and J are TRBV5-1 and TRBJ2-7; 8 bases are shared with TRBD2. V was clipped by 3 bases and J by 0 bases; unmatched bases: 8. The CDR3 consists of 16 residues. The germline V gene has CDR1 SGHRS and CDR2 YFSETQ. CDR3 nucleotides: TGCGCCAGCAGCTGGACTAGCACCCGAGACTCCTACGAGCAGTACTTC. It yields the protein CASSWTSTRDSYEQYF.